This T cell receptor (beta chain) was identified during a study of T cells after yellow fever vaccination. In the case of this clonotype: Antigen: not known.

Overall study findings and caveats: Most primary-vaccination clones reappeared after the booster (96% CD4, 75% to 90% CD8).

TCRdb re-called the 5' RACE reads with MiXCR, one entry per CDR3 protein. Of around 320,000 distinct CDR3 sequences in the sample, around 10% were seen once. The receptor's source is a man aged 18-30 years who received the YFV17D yellow fever vaccine. The sequences come from CD4+ T cells sorted from PBMCs, collected 5 days after the yellow fever booster vaccination.

CDR3 DNA sequence: TGCGCCAGCAGCCATCCAGTCGTGAACACTGAAGCTTTCTTT. Translated, it gives CASSHPVVNTEAFF. This chain uses TRBV4-1 with TRBJ1-1; D not resolved. Trimming cost V 3 bases and J 0 bases, with 8 bases left between them. Germline CDR1 and CDR2: MGHRA and YSYEKL. The CDR3 runs to 14 residues.